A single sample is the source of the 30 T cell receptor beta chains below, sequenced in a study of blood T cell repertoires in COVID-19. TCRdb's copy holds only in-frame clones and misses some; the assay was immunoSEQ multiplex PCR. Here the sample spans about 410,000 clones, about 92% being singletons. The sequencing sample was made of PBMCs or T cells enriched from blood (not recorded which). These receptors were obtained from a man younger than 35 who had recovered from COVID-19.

Written as DNA, the CDR3 is TGTGCCAGCAGTGAGTGGGGCTCGGGCAATCAGCCCCAGCATTTT. Translated, it gives CASSEWGSGNQPQHF. This chain joins TRBV2 and TRBJ1-5, with D maybe TRBD1 (5 bases). CDR1 SNHLY and CDR2 FYNNEI come from the germline V gene. The CDR3 loop spans 15 amino acids. Trimming cost V 3 bases and J 2 bases, with 11 bases left between them.

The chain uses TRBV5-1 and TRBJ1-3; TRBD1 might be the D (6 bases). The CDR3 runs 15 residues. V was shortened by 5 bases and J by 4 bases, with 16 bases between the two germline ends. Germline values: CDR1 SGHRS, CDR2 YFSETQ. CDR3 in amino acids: CASSGGPGTGNTIYF. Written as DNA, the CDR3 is TGCGCCAGCAGTGGTGGACCGGGGACAGGAAACACCATATATTTT.

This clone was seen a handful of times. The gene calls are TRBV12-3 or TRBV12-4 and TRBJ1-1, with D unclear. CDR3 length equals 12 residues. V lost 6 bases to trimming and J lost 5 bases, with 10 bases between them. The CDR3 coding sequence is TGTGCCAGCAGCCCGGAGGGTACTGAAGCTTTCTTT. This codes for CASSPEGTEAFF.

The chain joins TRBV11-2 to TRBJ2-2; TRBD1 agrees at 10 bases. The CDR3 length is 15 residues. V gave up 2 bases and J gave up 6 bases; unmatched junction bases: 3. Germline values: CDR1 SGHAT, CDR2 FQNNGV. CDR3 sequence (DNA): TGTGCCAGCAGCTTATTGGACAGGGGGTCCGGGGAGCTGTTTTTT. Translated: CASSLLDRGSGELFF.

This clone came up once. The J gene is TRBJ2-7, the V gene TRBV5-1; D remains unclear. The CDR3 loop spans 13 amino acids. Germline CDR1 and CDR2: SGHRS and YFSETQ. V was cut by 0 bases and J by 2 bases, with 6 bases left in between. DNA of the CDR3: TGCGCCAGCAGCTTGGCGGGTACCTACGAGCAGTACTTC. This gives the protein CASSLAGTYEQYF. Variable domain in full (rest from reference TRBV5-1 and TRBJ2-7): KAGVTQTPRYLIKTRGQQVTLSCSPISGHRSVSWYQQTPGQGLQFLFEYFSETQRNKGNFPGRFSGRQFSNSRSEMNVSTLELGDSALYLCASSLAGTYEQYFGPGTRLTVT.

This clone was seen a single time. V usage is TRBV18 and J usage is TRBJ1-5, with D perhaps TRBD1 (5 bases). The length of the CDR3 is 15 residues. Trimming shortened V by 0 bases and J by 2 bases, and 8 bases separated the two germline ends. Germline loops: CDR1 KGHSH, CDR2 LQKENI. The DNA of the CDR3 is TGTGCCAGCTCACCACCGACAGCAGGCAATCAGCCCCAGCATTTT. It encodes CASSPPTAGNQPQHF.

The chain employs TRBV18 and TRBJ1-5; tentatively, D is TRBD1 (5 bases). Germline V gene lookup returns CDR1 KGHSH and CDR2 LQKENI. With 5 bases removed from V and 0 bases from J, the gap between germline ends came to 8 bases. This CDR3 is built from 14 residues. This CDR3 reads CASSSGNSNQPQHF. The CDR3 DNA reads TGTGCCAGCTCATCAGGGAATAGCAATCAGCCCCAGCATTTT.

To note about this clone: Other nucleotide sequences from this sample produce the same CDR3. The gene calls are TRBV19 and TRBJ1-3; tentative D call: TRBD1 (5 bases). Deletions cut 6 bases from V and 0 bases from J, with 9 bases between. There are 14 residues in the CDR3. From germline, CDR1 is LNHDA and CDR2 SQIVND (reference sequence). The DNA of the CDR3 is TGTGCCAGTAGCGGCAGGGTCTCTGGAAACACCATATATTTT. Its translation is CASSGRVSGNTIYF.

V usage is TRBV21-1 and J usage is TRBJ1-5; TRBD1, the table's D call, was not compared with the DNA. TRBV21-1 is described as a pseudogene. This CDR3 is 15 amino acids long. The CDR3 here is CASSKLGVSNQPQHF. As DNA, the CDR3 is TGTGCCAGCAGCAAGCTAGGGGTGAGCAATCAGCCCCAGCATTTT.

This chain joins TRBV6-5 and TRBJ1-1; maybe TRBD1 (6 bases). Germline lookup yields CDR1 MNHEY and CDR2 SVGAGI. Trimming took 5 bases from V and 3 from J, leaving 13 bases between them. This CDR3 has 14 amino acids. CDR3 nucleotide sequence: TGTGCCAGCAGTACCGGTCAGGGGTACACTGAAGCTTTCTTT. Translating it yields CASSTGQGYTEAFF.

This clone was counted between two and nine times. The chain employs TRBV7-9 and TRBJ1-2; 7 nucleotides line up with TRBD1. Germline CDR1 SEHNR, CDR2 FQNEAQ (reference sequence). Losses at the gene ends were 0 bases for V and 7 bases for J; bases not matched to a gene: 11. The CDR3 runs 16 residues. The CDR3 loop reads CASSLAALDRRGGYTF. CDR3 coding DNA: TGTGCCAGCAGCTTAGCGGCCCTGGACAGGAGGGGTGGCTACACCTTC.

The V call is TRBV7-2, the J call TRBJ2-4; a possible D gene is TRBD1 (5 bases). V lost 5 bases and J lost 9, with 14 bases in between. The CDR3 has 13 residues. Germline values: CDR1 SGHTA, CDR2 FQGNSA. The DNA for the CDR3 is TGTGCCAGCAGCGCGCTGCAGGGCGGCATTCAGTACTTC. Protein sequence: CASSALQGGIQYF.

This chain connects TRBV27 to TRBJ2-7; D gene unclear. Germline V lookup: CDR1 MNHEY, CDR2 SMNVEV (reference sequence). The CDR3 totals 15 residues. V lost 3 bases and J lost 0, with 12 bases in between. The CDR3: CASSLSVIYSYEQYF. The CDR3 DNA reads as TGTGCCAGCAGTTTGTCCGTCATCTACTCCTACGAGCAGTACTTC.

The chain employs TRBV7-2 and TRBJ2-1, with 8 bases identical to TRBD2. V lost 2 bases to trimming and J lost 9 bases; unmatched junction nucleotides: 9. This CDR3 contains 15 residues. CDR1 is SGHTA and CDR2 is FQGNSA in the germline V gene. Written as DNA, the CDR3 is TGTGCCAGCAGCTTAATTAGCGGGGACACGGGTGAGCAGTTCTTC. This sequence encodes CASSLISGDTGEQFF. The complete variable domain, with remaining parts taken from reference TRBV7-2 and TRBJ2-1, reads GAGVSQSPSNKVTEKGKDVELRCDPISGHTALYWYRQSLGQGLEFLIYFQGNSAPDKSGLPSDRFSAERTGGSVSTLTIQRTQQEDSAVYLCASSLISGDTGEQFFGPGTRLTVL.

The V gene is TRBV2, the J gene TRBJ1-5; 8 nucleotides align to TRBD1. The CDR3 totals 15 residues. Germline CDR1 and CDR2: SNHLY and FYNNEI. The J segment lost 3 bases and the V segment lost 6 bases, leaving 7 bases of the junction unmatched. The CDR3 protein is CASSVGQAPNQPQHF. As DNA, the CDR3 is TGTGCCAGCAGCGTGGGACAGGCGCCCAATCAGCCCCAGCATTTT. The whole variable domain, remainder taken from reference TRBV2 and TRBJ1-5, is EPEVTQTPSHQVTQMGQEVILRCVPISNHLYFYWYRQILGQKVEFLVSFYNNEISEKSEIFDDQFSVERPDGSNFTLKIRSTKLEDSAMYFCASSVGQAPNQPQHFGDGTRLSIL.

The CDR3 DNA reads as TGTGCCAGCAGCTTGGTGGAAGGGGACTATGGCTACACCTTC. Translating gives CASSLVEGDYGYTF. The genes are TRBV5-6 and TRBJ1-2, with a possible D match to TRBD1 (5 bases). V dropped 0 bases and J dropped 3 bases, with 9 bases sitting between them. Germline CDR1 reads SGHDT; CDR2 reads YYEEEE. The length of the CDR3 is 14 residues.

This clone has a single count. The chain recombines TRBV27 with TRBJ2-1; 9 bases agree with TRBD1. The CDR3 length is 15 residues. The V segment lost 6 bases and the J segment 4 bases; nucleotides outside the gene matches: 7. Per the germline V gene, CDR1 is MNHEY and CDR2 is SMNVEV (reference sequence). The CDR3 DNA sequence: TGTGCCAGCAGCCCCGGGACAGGGCCGTACAATGAGCAGTTCTTC. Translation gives CASSPGTGPYNEQFF.

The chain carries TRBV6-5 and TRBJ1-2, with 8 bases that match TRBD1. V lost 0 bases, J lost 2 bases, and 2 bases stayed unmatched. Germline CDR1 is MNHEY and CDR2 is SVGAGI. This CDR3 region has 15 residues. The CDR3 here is CASSYSRQGNYGYTF. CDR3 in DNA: TGTGCCAGCAGTTACTCTAGACAGGGGAACTATGGCTACACCTTC.

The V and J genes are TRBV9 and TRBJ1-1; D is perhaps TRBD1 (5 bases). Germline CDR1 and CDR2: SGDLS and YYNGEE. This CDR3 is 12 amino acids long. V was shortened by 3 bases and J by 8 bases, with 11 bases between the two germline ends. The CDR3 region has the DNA TGTGCCAGCAGCGGACTCTCAGGGGAAGCTTTCTTT. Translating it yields CASSGLSGEAFF. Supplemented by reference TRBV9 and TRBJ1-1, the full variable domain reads DSGVTQTPKHLITATGQRVTLRCSPRSGDLSVYWYQQSLDQGLQFLIQYYNGEERAKGNILERFSAQQFPDLHSELNLSSLELGDSALYFCASSGLSGEAFFGQGTRLTVV.

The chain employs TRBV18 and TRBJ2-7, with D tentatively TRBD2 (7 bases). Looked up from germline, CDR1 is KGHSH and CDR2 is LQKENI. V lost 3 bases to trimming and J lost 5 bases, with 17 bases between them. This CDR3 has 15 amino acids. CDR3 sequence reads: CASSPPGTGRDEQYF. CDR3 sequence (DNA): TGTGCCAGCTCACCCCCCGGCACAGGGAGGGACGAGCAGTACTTC.

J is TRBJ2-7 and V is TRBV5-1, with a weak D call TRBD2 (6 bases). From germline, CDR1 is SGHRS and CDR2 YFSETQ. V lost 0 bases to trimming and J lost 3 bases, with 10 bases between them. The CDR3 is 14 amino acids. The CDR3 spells CASSLDGGNYEQYF. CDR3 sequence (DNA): TGCGCCAGCAGCTTGGATGGAGGGAACTACGAGCAGTACTTC.

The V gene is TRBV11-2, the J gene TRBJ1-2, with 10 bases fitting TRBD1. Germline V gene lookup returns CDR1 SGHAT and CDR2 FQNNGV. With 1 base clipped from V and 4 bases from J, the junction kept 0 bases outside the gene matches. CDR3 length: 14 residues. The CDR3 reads CASSLGDRGYGYTF. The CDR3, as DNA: TGTGCCAGCAGCTTAGGGGACAGGGGCTATGGCTACACCTTC.

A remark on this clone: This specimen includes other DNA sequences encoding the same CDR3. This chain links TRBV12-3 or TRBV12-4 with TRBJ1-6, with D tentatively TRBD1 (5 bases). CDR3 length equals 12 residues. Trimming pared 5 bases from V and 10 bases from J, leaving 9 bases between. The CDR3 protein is CASSLPGSPLHF. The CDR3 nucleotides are TGTGCCAGCAGTCTCCCAGGGTCACCCCTCCACTTT.

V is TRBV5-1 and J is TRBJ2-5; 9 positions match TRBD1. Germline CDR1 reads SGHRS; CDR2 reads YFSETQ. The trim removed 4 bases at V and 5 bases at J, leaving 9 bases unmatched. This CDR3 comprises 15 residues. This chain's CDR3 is CASSAWDRAGETQYF. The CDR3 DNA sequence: TGCGCCAGCAGCGCTTGGGACAGGGCAGGGGAGACCCAGTACTTC.

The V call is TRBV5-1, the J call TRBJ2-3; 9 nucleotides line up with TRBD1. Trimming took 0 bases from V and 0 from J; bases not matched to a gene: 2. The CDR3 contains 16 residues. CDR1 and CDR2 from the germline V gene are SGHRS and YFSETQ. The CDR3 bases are TGCGCCAGCAGCTTGGGGGACAGGGAAAGCACAGATACGCAGTATTTT. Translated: CASSLGDRESTDTQYF.

This CDR3 reads CASSIKAGGNYEQYF. Here the CDR3 DNA reads TGTGCCAGCAGTATAAAGGCTGGGGGGAACTACGAGCAGTACTTC. V is TRBV27 and J is TRBJ2-7, with D possibly matching TRBD2 (6 bases). This CDR3 contains 15 residues. V was cut by 5 bases and J by 3 bases, with 17 bases left in between. The germline CDR1 and CDR2 sequences are MNHEY and SMNVEV (reference sequence).

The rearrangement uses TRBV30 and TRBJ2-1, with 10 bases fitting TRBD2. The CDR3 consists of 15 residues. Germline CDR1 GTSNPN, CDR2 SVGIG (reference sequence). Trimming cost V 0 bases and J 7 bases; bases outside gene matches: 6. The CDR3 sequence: CAWSVQAGGRNEQFF. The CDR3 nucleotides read TGTGCCTGGAGTGTACAAGCGGGAGGGAGGAATGAGCAGTTCTTC.

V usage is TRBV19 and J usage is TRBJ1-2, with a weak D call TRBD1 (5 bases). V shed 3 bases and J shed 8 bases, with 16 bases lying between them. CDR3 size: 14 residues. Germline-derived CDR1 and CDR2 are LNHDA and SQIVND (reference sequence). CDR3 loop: CASSIGAKVRGYTF. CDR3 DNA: TGTGCCAGTAGTATTGGGGCGAAGGTACGGGGCTACACCTTC. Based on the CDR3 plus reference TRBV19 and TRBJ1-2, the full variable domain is DGGITQSPKYLFRKEGQNVTLSCEQNLNHDAMYWYRQDPGQGLRLIYYSQIVNDFQKGDIAEGYSVSREKKESFPLTVTSAQKNPTAFYLCASSIGAKVRGYTFGSGTRLTVV.

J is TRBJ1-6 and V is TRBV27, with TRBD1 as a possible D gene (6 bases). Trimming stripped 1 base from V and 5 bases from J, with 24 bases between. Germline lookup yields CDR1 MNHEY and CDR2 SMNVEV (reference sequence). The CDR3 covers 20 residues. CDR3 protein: CASSLYVGGKGGGNNSPLHF. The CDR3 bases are TGTGCCAGCAGTTTATATGTCGGGGGGAAGGGGGGAGGTAATAATTCACCCCTCCACTTT.

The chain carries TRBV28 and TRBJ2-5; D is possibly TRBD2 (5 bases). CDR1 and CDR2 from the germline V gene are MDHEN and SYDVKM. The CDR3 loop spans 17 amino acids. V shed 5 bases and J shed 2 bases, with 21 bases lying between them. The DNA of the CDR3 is TGTGCCAGCAGTACCTACTCGAGAGCGGTATTACAAGAGACCCAGTACTTC. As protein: CASSTYSRAVLQETQYF.